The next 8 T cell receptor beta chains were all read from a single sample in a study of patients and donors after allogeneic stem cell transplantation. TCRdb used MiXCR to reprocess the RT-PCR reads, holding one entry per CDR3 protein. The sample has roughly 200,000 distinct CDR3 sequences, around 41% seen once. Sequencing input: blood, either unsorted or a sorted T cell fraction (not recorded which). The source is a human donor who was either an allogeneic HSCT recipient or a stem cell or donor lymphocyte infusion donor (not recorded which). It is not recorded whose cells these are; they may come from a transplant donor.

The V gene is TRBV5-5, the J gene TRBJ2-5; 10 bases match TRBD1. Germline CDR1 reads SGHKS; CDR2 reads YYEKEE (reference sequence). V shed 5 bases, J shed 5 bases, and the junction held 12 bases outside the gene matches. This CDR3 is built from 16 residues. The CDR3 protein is CASSFSPGQGSETQYF. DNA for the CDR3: TGTGCCAGCAGTTTCTCACCGGGACAGGGGAGCGAGACCCAGTACTTC. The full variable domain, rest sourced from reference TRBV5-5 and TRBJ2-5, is DAGVTQSPTHLIKTRGQQVTLRCSPISGHKSVSWYQQVLGQGPQFIFQYYEKEERGRGNFPDRFSARQFPNYSSELNVNALLLGDSALYLCASSFSPGQGSETQYFGPGTRLLVL.

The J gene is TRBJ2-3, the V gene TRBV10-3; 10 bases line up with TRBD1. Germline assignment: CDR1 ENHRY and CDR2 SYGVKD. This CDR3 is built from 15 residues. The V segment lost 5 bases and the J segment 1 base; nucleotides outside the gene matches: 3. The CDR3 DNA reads TGTGCCATCAGTAGGACAGGGGGTCGCACAGATACGCAGTATTTT. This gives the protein CAISRTGGRTDTQYF.

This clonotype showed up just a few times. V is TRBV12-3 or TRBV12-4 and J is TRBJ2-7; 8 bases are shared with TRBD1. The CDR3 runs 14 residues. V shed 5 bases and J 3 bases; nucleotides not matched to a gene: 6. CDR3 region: CASSTLTGDYEQYF. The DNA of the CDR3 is TGTGCCAGCAGTACTTTGACAGGGGACTACGAGCAGTACTTC.

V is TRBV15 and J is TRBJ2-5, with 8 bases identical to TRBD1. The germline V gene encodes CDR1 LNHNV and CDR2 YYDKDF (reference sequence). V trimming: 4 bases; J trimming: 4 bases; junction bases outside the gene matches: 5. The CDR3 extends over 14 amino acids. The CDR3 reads CATSTRTGIETQYF. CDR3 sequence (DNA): TGTGCCACCAGCACACGGACAGGGATAGAGACCCAGTACTTC.

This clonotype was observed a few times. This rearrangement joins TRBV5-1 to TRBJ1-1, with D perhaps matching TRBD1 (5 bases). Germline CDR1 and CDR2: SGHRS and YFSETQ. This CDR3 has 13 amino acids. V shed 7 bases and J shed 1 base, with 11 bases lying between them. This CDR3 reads CASAGPANTEAFF. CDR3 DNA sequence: TGCGCCAGCGCAGGGCCAGCGAACACTGAAGCTTTCTTT.

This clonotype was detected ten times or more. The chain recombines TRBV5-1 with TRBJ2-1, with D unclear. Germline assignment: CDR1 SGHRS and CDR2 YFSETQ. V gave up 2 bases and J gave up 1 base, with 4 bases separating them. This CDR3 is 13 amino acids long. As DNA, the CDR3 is TGCGCCAGCAGCTTCGGGTCCTACAATGAGCAGTTCTTC. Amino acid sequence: CASSFGSYNEQFF.

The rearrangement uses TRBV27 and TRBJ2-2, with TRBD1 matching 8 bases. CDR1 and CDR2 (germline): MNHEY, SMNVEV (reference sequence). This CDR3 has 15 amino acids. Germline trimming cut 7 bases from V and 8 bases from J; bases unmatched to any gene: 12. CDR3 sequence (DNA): TGTGCCAGCAACCCGACCGCAGGGGGCCATGGGGAGCTGTTTTTT. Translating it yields CASNPTAGGHGELFF.

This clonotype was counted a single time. The CDR3 coding sequence is TGTGCCAGCAGCGTTGGGACTACCCGCGCAATGAACACTGAAGCTTTCTTT. It codes for CASSVGTTRAMNTEAFF. This sequence joins TRBV9 and TRBJ1-1, with a possible D match to TRBD1 (5 bases). The CDR3 has 17 amino acids. V lost 2 bases and J lost 0, with 17 bases in between. Germline V CDR1 and CDR2: SGDLS, YYNGEE. The full variable domain, in which reference TRBV9 and TRBJ1-1 provide the parts outside the CDR3, is DSGVTQTPKHLITATGQRVTLRCSPRSGDLSVYWYQQSLDQGLQFLIQYYNGEERAKGNILERFSAQQFPDLHSELNLSSLELGDSALYFCASSVGTTRAMNTEAFFGQGTRLTVV.